Listed here are 29 T cell receptor beta chains from one sample, sequenced in a study of OX40 agonist ivuxolimab in advanced cancers. The library was built by means of the immunoSEQ multiplex PCR assay. TCRdb limited this immuneACCESS table to in-frame rearrangements with V and J called. A share of clones is missing; checked studies link under half to unresolved V genes, and the rest is unexplained. The sample records about 48,000 clones, 79% of which are singletons. Of the sample, approximately 2.1% falls within the top ten clones. The source was CD4+ or CD8+ T cells sorted from blood, collected in a trial of the OX40 agonist ivuxolimab. The source of these receptors is an adult with an advanced solid tumor such as melanoma, head and neck, liver or kidney cancer.

This clone has only a few counts. This chain uses TRBV30 with TRBJ1-1, with D unresolved. CDR1 GTSNPN and CDR2 SVGIG come from the germline V gene (reference sequence). V gave up 5 bases and J gave up 6 bases, with 10 bases separating them. The CDR3 has 11 residues. The CDR3 is CAWERLAEAFF. Written as DNA, the CDR3 is TGTGCCTGGGAACGGTTGGCTGAAGCTTTCTTT.

The V gene is TRBV6-1, the J gene TRBJ2-2; 8 nucleotides line up with TRBD2. The CDR3 loop spans 14 amino acids. The germline V gene has CDR1 MNHNS and CDR2 SASEGT. Trimming at V came to 6 bases and at J to 7 bases, leaving 7 bases not matched to a gene. CDR3 sequence reads: CASRSGSRSGELFF. As DNA, the CDR3 is TGTGCCAGCAGAAGCGGGAGTCGTAGCGGGGAGCTGTTTTTT.

The gene calls are TRBV30 and TRBJ1-4; the D gene is possibly TRBD1 (6 bases). The ends were cut back, 2 bases at V and 3 bases at J, with 13 bases in the middle. CDR3 length: 15 residues. Germline V gene data show CDR1 as GTSNPN and CDR2 as SVGIG (reference sequence). The CDR3 coding sequence is TGTGCCTGGAGTCTTCAGGGGAAGTCTAATGAAAAACTGTTTTTT. As protein: CAWSLQGKSNEKLFF.

This chain joins TRBV29-1 and TRBJ2-1; the match to TRBD1 covers 7 bases. This CDR3 is built from 16 residues. Germline lookup yields CDR1 SQVTM and CDR2 ANQGSEA. Trimming took 0 bases from V and 10 from J; bases not matched to a gene: 15. The CDR3 region is CSVEEVGQPFGGEQFF. The DNA of the CDR3 is TGCAGCGTTGAAGAAGTGGGACAGCCATTCGGAGGCGAGCAGTTCTTC.

The chain uses TRBV19 and TRBJ2-2; no firm D call. This CDR3 has 15 residues. Trimming cost V 1 base and J 2 bases, with 8 bases left between them. The germline gives CDR1 LNHDA, CDR2 SQIVND (reference sequence). In DNA, the CDR3 is TGTGCCAGTAGTATAGCGGCCAGAAACACCGGGGAGCTGTTTTTT. This encodes CASSIAARNTGELFF.

The chain links TRBV19 to TRBJ1-5; D ambiguous. This CDR3 is 15 amino acids long. V was pared by 5 bases and J by 0 bases, with 11 bases between. CDR1 and CDR2 from the germline V gene are LNHDA and SQIVND (reference sequence). This CDR3 reads CASSLQFLSNQPQHF. In nucleotides, the CDR3 is TGTGCCAGTAGTTTACAGTTTCTTAGCAATCAGCCCCAGCATTTT.

This clone was detected a few times. The chain has TRBV5-4 and TRBJ1-2; 9 nucleotides align to TRBD1. Per germline, CDR1 SGHNT and CDR2 YYREEE (reference sequence). This CDR3 region has 13 residues. V lost 5 bases to trimming and J lost 5 bases; unmatched junction nucleotides: 4. The CDR3 loop is CASRGQGWYGYTF. CDR3 coding DNA: TGTGCCAGCAGGGGACAGGGTTGGTATGGCTACACCTTC.

The chain uses TRBV6-5 and TRBJ2-5; 9 bases align to TRBD1. V lost 2 bases and J lost 4; bases outside the gene matches: 5. Per the germline V gene, CDR1 is MNHEY and CDR2 is SVGAGI. CDR3 length equals 15 residues. For the CDR3, the DNA is TGTGCCAGCAGTTACCGGACAGGGGTTTCAGAGACCCAGTACTTC. The encoded protein is CASSYRTGVSETQYF.

The chain combines TRBV7-6 with TRBJ2-7; D may be TRBD1 (6 bases). The CDR3 consists of 15 residues. Between the trimmed V and J ends, which lost 2 bases and 2 bases, there was a span of 13 bases. Per the germline V gene, CDR1 is SGHVS and CDR2 is FNYEAQ. CDR3 sequence (DNA): TGTGCCAGCAGCTTACTGCAGGGGCAGGCCTACGAGCAGTACTTC. Residues: CASSLLQGQAYEQYF. The variable domain in full, with the rest retrieved from reference TRBV7-6 and TRBJ2-7, is GAGVSQSPRYKVTKRGQDVALRCDPISGHVSLYWYRQALGQGPEFLTYFNYEAQQDKSGLPNDRFSAERPEGSISTLTIQRTEQRDSAMYRCASSLLQGQAYEQYFGPGTRLTVT.

The CDR3 loop reads CASSLGGSGTGNYNEQFF. CDR3 DNA sequence: TGTGCCAGCAGCTTGGGGGGCTCCGGGACAGGGAACTACAATGAGCAGTTCTTC. The rearrangement joins TRBV5-4 to TRBJ2-1; 9 bases agree with TRBD1. Losses at the gene ends were 0 bases for V and 3 bases for J; bases not matched to a gene: 10. The CDR3 covers 18 residues. Germline assignment: CDR1 SGHNT and CDR2 YYREEE (reference sequence).

The chain recombines TRBV6-5 with TRBJ1-5; 7 bases are shared with TRBD1. The germline CDR1 and CDR2 sequences are MNHEY and SVGAGI. The length of the CDR3 is 14 residues. J gave up 7 bases and V 7 bases, and 10 bases lay outside the gene matches. For the CDR3, the DNA is TGTGCCAGCAAAAAGACAGGGAAGGGACAGCCCCAGCATTTT. Residues: CASKKTGKGQPQHF.

J is TRBJ2-1 and V is TRBV4-2, with a possible D match to TRBD2 (6 bases). The CDR3 extends over 19 amino acids. The V end was cut by 1 base, the J end by 2 bases, with 21 bases between. Germline V gene sequence: CDR1 LGHNA, CDR2 YNFKEQ. The DNA of the CDR3 is TGTGCCAGCAGCCAAGGGGGATCTCCGGGACTCTCTACCTACAATGAGCAGTTCTTC. This gives the protein CASSQGGSPGLSTYNEQFF.

This clone was counted once. The V and J genes are TRBV5-1 and TRBJ1-6, with unresolved D. Trimming left V 4 bases short and J 4 bases short, with 6 bases between. Germline V gene sequence: CDR1 SGHRS, CDR2 YFSETQ. This CDR3 region has 13 residues. The CDR3 DNA sequence: TGCGCCAGCAGCGAGGGATATAATTCACCCCTCCACTTT. Translated: CASSEGYNSPLHF.

This clone was observed once. The chain couples TRBV6-1 to TRBJ1-1; no clear D. Germline CDR1 is MNHNS and CDR2 is SASEGT. The germline V and J ends were trimmed by 4 bases and 11 bases, with 11 bases remaining between them. The CDR3 runs 11 residues. The CDR3 sequence: CASSGSNRAFF. The CDR3 nucleotides read TGTGCCAGCAGTGGAAGTAATCGGGCTTTCTTT.

V usage is TRBV10-2 and J usage is TRBJ1-1; TRBD1 matches 8 bases. V was clipped by 7 bases and J by 8 bases; unmatched bases: 9. Germline V gene sequence: CDR1 WSHSY, CDR2 SAAADI. The CDR3 extends over 13 amino acids. The CDR3 region has the DNA TGCGCCAGCATGTGGACAGGGAATAAGGAAGCTTTCTTT. This sequence encodes CASMWTGNKEAFF.

The chain links TRBV15 to TRBJ2-5; TRBD2 agrees at 11 bases. Germline trimming cut 7 bases from V and 3 bases from J; bases unmatched to any gene: 7. CDR1 LNHNV and CDR2 YYDKDF come from the germline V gene (reference sequence). CDR3 length: 15 amino acids. The CDR3 loop reads CATTTGTSGKETQYF. In DNA, the CDR3 is TGTGCCACCACCACCGGGACTAGCGGTAAAGAGACCCAGTACTTC. Looking up the rest from reference TRBV15 and TRBJ2-5 gives the full variable domain: DAMVIQNPRYQVTQFGKPVTLSCSQTLNHNVMYWYQQKSSQAPKLLFHYYDKDFNNEADTPDNFQSRRPNTSFCFLDIRSPGLGDTAMYLCATTTGTSGKETQYFGPGTRLLVL.

The rearrangement links TRBV5-5 to TRBJ1-2; D unresolved. This CDR3 comprises 14 residues. Trimming cost V 0 bases and J 4 bases, with 10 bases left between them. Germline CDR1 is SGHKS and CDR2 is YYEKEE (reference sequence). CDR3 loop: CASSLDRRAYGYTF. The CDR3 nucleotides are TGTGCCAGCAGCTTGGACCGACGGGCCTATGGCTACACCTTC.

The CDR3 DNA sequence: TGCAGCGGTTTAACAGATACCACAGATACGCAGTATTTT. Translation: CSGLTDTTDTQYF. V gene TRBV29-1 combines with J gene TRBJ2-3; no definite D call. CDR1 SQVTM and CDR2 ANQGSEA come from the germline V gene. The CDR3 totals 13 residues. V was clipped by 7 bases and J by 2 bases, with 13 bases between them.

The chain joins TRBV4-2 to TRBJ2-5; possibly TRBD1 for D (6 bases). The CDR3 runs to 13 residues. Trimming cost V 5 bases and J 3 bases, with 10 bases left between them. The germline gives CDR1 LGHNA, CDR2 YNFKEQ. DNA for the CDR3: TGTGCCAGCAGCGCTGGACAGAAAGAGACCCAGTACTTC. This translates into CASSAGQKETQYF.

This clone was counted once. CDR3 DNA sequence: TGTGCCAGTAGTATAAGAGTAGCGGGACAAGAGACCCAGTACTTC. Protein product: CASSIRVAGQETQYF. The chain is built from TRBV19 and TRBJ2-5; 8 bases are a match to TRBD2. V was clipped by 2 bases and J by 2 bases; unmatched bases: 4. The CDR3 extends over 15 amino acids. CDR1 and CDR2 (germline): LNHDA, SQIVND (reference sequence).

The genes are TRBV28 and TRBJ1-4; D perhaps matches TRBD1 (6 bases). Deletions cut 7 bases from V and 4 bases from J, with 22 bases between. The V gene's germline CDR1 is MDHEN and CDR2 SYDVKM. This CDR3 is 17 amino acids long. The CDR3 sequence is CASTLIGRGASNEKLFF. DNA of the CDR3: TGTGCCAGCACCCTAATTGGCAGGGGAGCTAGTAATGAAAAACTGTTTTTT.

The rearrangement uses TRBV5-1 and TRBJ1-5, with D perhaps TRBD1 (6 bases). The ends were cut back, 2 bases at V and 0 bases at J, with 9 bases in the middle. The CDR3 spans 15 residues. Germline V gene data show CDR1 as SGHRS and CDR2 as YFSETQ. The CDR3 bases are TGCGCCAGCAGCTTCTCAGGGGATAGCAATCAGCCCCAGCATTTT. Protein: CASSFSGDSNQPQHF.

V gene TRBV10-3 combines with J gene TRBJ2-7, with TRBD1 matching 8 bases. Looked up from germline, CDR1 is ENHRY and CDR2 is SYGVKD. With 6 bases clipped from V and 2 bases from J, the junction kept 12 bases outside the gene matches. The CDR3 length is 16 residues. CDR3 coding DNA: TGTGCCATCAGCGAAAGCAGGGGGCTGGGAACCTACGAGCAGTACTTC. This translates into CAISESRGLGTYEQYF.

V and J are TRBV5-4 and TRBJ1-4; tentative D call: TRBD1 (6 bases). V dropped 2 bases and J dropped 7 bases, with 15 bases sitting between them. Germline-derived CDR1 and CDR2 are SGHNT and YYREEE (reference sequence). This CDR3 is built from 15 residues. CDR3 DNA: TGTGCCAGCAGCTTTTCAGGGGTTGAGAGTGAAAAACTGTTTTTT. Amino acids: CASSFSGVESEKLFF.

The gene calls are TRBV28 and TRBJ2-3; D gene uncertain. CDR1 and CDR2 from the germline V gene are MDHEN and SYDVKM. The CDR3 loop spans 14 amino acids. V lost 2 bases, J lost 5 bases, and 11 bases lay in between. As DNA, the CDR3 is TGTGCCAGCAGTTTAATGGGGTTACAAGATACGCAGTATTTT. Translated, it gives CASSLMGLQDTQYF.

This chain uses TRBV4-3 with TRBJ1-4, with D possibly TRBD1 on 5 matching bases. V dropped 0 bases and J dropped 4 bases, with 12 bases sitting between them. Germline V gives CDR1 LGHNA, CDR2 YSLEER. CDR3 size: 16 residues. CDR3 protein: CASSQDKGTHNEKLFF. In nucleotides, the CDR3 is TGCGCCAGCAGCCAAGATAAGGGGACCCATAATGAAAAACTGTTTTTT.

The rearrangement joins TRBV18 to TRBJ2-6; no definite D call. This CDR3 has 15 amino acids. Trimming shortened V by 3 bases and J by 2 bases, and 8 bases separated the two germline ends. Germline lookup yields CDR1 KGHSH and CDR2 LQKENI. The CDR3 loop is CASSPPAAGANVLTF. The CDR3 region has the DNA TGTGCCAGCTCACCCCCCGCCGCTGGGGCCAACGTCCTGACTTTC.

This clone was recorded only once. The gene calls are TRBV6-1 and TRBJ2-7; no definite D call. V was trimmed by 4 bases and J by 6 bases, leaving 16 bases between them. The CDR3 consists of 14 residues. CDR1 MNHNS and CDR2 SASEGT come from the germline V gene. The CDR3 is CASSGAGLTSEQYF. CDR3 coding DNA: TGTGCCAGCAGTGGGGCAGGATTGACGAGCGAGCAGTACTTC.

V and J are TRBV25-1 and TRBJ2-6; no definite D call. Trimming took off 5 bases at V and 1 base at J, with 15 bases between the two ends. Germline V gene data show CDR1 as MGHDK and CDR2 as SYGVNS. The CDR3 covers 17 residues. The DNA for the CDR3 is TGTGCCAGCAGTTCCCGGCAGATCCGTTCTGGGGCCAACGTCCTGACTTTC. This encodes CASSSRQIRSGANVLTF. The variable domain in full, completed from reference TRBV25-1 and TRBJ2-6, reads EADIYQTPRYLVIGTGKKITLECSQTMGHDKMYWYQQDPGMELHLIHYSYGVNSTEKGDLSSESTVSRIRTEHFPLTLESARPSHTSQYLCASSSRQIRSGANVLTFGAGSRLTVL.